The 29 T cell receptor beta chains below all came from one sample that was sequenced in a study of cytomegalovirus exposure and HLA in healthy donors listed by TCRdb under 2017. Library construction relied on the immunoSEQ multiplex PCR assay. A mixture of 60 forward primers for TCR Vbeta segments and 13 reverse primers for TCR Jbeta segments was used in the multiplex PCR. The table was pulled from immuneACCESS by TCRdb, which kept in-frame rearrangements only. Such tables lose some clones; where checked, under half of the loss comes from unresolved V genes, and the rest has no known cause. The sample table contains about 170,000 clones; only one count was recorded for about 79% of them. The top ten clones comprise approximately 0.76% of the sample. The sequencing input was PBMCs. The receptors stem from a female donor in good health and CMV-seronegative.

The rearrangement uses TRBV7-2 and TRBJ2-7, with D possibly matching TRBD1 (5 bases). V was shortened by 1 base and J by 0 bases, with 10 bases between the two germline ends. CDR1 and CDR2 from the germline V gene are SGHTA and FQGNSA. CDR3 size: 15 residues. CDR3 protein: CASSLGDSLSYEQYF. The CDR3 DNA reads TGTGCCAGCAGCTTAGGTGACAGCCTCTCCTACGAGCAGTACTTC.

On this clone: Other DNA sequences from this sample encode an identical CDR3 as well. The chain carries TRBV5-1 and TRBJ2-2, with D maybe TRBD2 (5 bases). This CDR3 is 15 amino acids long. V lost 5 bases to trimming and J lost 2 bases, with 13 bases between them. CDR1 and CDR2 from the germline V gene are SGHRS and YFSETQ. The CDR3: CASRAVEGNTGELFF. CDR3 DNA: TGCGCCAGCAGGGCCGTCGAGGGCAACACCGGGGAGCTGTTTTTT.

The V and J genes are TRBV7-2 and TRBJ1-2; TRBD1 is a possible D gene (6 bases). Trimming shortened V by 8 bases and J by 2 bases, and 12 bases separated the two germline ends. Germline V gives CDR1 SGHTA, CDR2 FQGNSA. The CDR3 is made up of 13 amino acids. The CDR3 region is CASRQDLNYGYTF. The DNA of the CDR3 is TGTGCCAGCCGACAGGATTTGAACTATGGCTACACCTTC.

Worth noting for this clone: The junction departs from germline at one end; a sequencing error may be responsible. The rearrangement links TRBV7-7 to TRBJ2-5; maybe TRBD1 (5 bases). This CDR3 region has 15 residues. Germline V gene lookup returns CDR1 SSHAT and CDR2 FNYEAQ (reference sequence). CDR3 protein: CASSASTVSQETQYF. As DNA, the CDR3 is TGTGCTAGCAGCGCCTCGACAGTCTCCCAAGAGACCCAGTACTTC. Variable domain in full (rest from reference TRBV7-7 and TRBJ2-5): GAGVSQSPRYKVTKRGQDVTLRCDPISSHATLYWYQQALGQGPEFLTYFNYEAQPDKSGLPSDRFSAERPEGSISTLTIQRTEQRDSAMYRCASSASTVSQETQYFGPGTRLLVL.

The genes are TRBV7-8 and TRBJ2-7; D unclear. Between the trimmed V and J ends, which lost 2 bases and 3 bases, there was a span of 17 bases. CDR1 SGHVS and CDR2 FQNEAQ come from the germline V gene. The length of the CDR3 is 16 residues. The chain's CDR3 is CASSLNYDGMFYEQYF. CDR3 DNA sequence: TGTGCCAGCAGCTTAAACTACGACGGTATGTTCTACGAGCAGTACTTC.

The chain carries TRBV11-1 and TRBJ1-6; TRBD1 matches 9 bases. J was trimmed by 11 bases and V by 5 bases; bases with no gene match: 10. Germline assignment: CDR1 SGHAT and CDR2 FQDESV (reference sequence). This CDR3 is 15 amino acids long. CDR3 nucleotide sequence: TGTGCCAGCAGCGGAGGGACAGGGATCAAGACACCCCTCCACTTT. Encoded protein: CASSGGTGIKTPLHF.

The chain employs TRBV5-4 and TRBJ2-6; the D gene is possibly TRBD2 (5 bases). V lost 2 bases, J lost 0 bases, and 9 bases lay in between. Germline V gives CDR1 SGHNT, CDR2 YYREEE (reference sequence). The CDR3 has 16 amino acids. CDR3 region: CASSLGGPSGANVLTF. The CDR3, as DNA: TGTGCCAGCAGCTTAGGAGGACCCTCTGGGGCCAACGTCCTGACTTTC.

A single count supports this clone. The chain employs TRBV15 and TRBJ1-1; D is uncertain. Germline V gene data show CDR1 as LNHNV and CDR2 as YYDKDF (reference sequence). CDR3 length: 15 amino acids. V lost 0 bases and J lost 0, with 8 bases in between. CDR3 nucleotides: TGTGCCACCAGCAGAGATAAGAGAGTGAACACTGAAGCTTTCTTT. Protein: CATSRDKRVNTEAFF.

The chain has TRBV27 and TRBJ2-4, with TRBD1 as a possible D gene (6 bases). Germline lookup yields CDR1 MNHEY and CDR2 SMNVEV (reference sequence). V lost 4 bases and J lost 3, with 19 bases in between. The CDR3 consists of 17 residues. For the CDR3, the DNA is TGTGCCAGCAGTTCCAACAGGGTCTCATGGGGCAAAAACATTCAGTACTTC. This gives the protein CASSSNRVSWGKNIQYF.

V usage is TRBV27 and J usage is TRBJ1-1; D is perhaps TRBD1 (5 bases). The CDR3 has 13 residues. CDR1 is MNHEY and CDR2 is SMNVEV in the germline V gene (reference sequence). V was clipped by 5 bases and J by 8 bases, with 15 bases between them. The CDR3 spells CASSQDLRGEAFF. The CDR3 DNA reads as TGTGCCAGCAGTCAGGACCTTCGGGGGGAAGCTTTCTTT.

The chain is built from TRBV5-1 and TRBJ2-2, with TRBD1 matching over 8 bases. CDR1 and CDR2 from the germline V gene are SGHRS and YFSETQ. Trimming took 4 bases from V and 4 from J; bases not matched to a gene: 6. The CDR3 length is 15 residues. The CDR3 nucleotides read TGCGCCAGCAGCCGACAGGGGCGTACCACCGGGGAGCTGTTTTTT. Its protein is CASSRQGRTTGELFF. The full variable domain, with the rest looked up from reference TRBV5-1 and TRBJ2-2, is KAGVTQTPRYLIKTRGQQVTLSCSPISGHRSVSWYQQTPGQGLQFLFEYFSETQRNKGNFPGRFSGRQFSNSRSEMNVSTLELGDSALYLCASSRQGRTTGELFFGEGSRLTVL.

The chain uses TRBV5-6 and TRBJ2-5; TRBD2 matches at 7 bases. The J call may not be correct, given that the DNA end is closer to TRBJ2-7. This CDR3 comprises 18 residues. The V gene's germline CDR1 is SGHDT and CDR2 YYEEEE. CDR3 DNA sequence: TGTGCCAGCAGCCAAGATGGGGGGGGGAGAAGCCTCTCCTACGAGCAGTACTTC. Amino acid sequence: CASSQDGGGRSLSYEQYF.

The rearrangement uses TRBV4-2 and TRBJ2-1; perhaps TRBD2 as D (6 bases). Germline V gene sequence: CDR1 LGHNA, CDR2 YNFKEQ. Trimming removed 0 bases from V and 0 bases from J, with 12 bases in between. The CDR3 contains 17 residues. CDR3 sequence reads: CASSQDRRGVSYNEQFF. The CDR3 DNA reads as TGTGCCAGCAGCCAAGATCGGCGCGGGGTCTCCTACAATGAGCAGTTCTTC.

As to this clone: The junction departs from the called germline gene at one end, perhaps through a read error. The chain uses TRBV18 and TRBJ2-7; D remains unclear. This CDR3 is built from 14 residues. Per the germline V gene, CDR1 is KGHSH and CDR2 is LQKENI. CDR3 in DNA: TGTGCCAGCTCACCACCTCAGGATTCCTCCGAGCAGTACTTC. Translation: CASSPPQDSSEQYF.

This clone showed up just once. The chain employs TRBV28 and TRBJ2-3; D not resolved. The germline V gene has CDR1 MDHEN and CDR2 SYDVKM. The CDR3 extends over 17 amino acids. Trimming left V 5 bases short and J 2 bases short, with 20 bases between. CDR3 sequence: CASSGLLESQPTDTQYF. CDR3 bases: TGTGCCAGCAGTGGCCTGCTAGAATCCCAACCCACAGATACGCAGTATTTT. Full variable domain (rest looked up from reference TRBV28 and TRBJ2-3): DVKVTQSSRYLVKRTGEKVFLECVQDMDHENMFWYRQDPGLGLRLIYFSYDVKMKEKGDIPEGYSVSREKKERFSLILESASTNQTSMYLCASSGLLESQPTDTQYFGPGTRLTVL.

The chain joins TRBV4-2 to TRBJ2-2; D gene uncertain. V shed 3 bases and J shed 7 bases, with 9 bases lying between them. This CDR3 has 13 residues. From germline, CDR1 is LGHNA and CDR2 YNFKEQ. The CDR3 loop is CASSQALHGELFF. The DNA of the CDR3 is TGTGCCAGCAGCCAGGCCCTCCACGGGGAGCTGTTTTTT.

The chain recombines TRBV5-1 with TRBJ2-5; no reliable D call. There are 15 residues in the CDR3. Trimming took 2 bases from V and 4 from J, leaving 15 bases between them. CDR1 is SGHRS, CDR2 YFSETQ, per germline. This CDR3 is CASSLVQFGGETQYF. CDR3 bases: TGCGCCAGCAGCTTAGTACAGTTCGGTGGAGAGACCCAGTACTTC.

This clone was seen just once. The conserved phenylalanine or tryptophan is not found at the CDR3 terminus, so this likely reflects a read error. It is unclear where the CDR3 begins or ends on the DNA, so no DNA is shown, and the CDR3 is as TCRdb lists it. The J gene is TRBJ1-2, the V gene TRBV5-1; the DNA was not compared with TRBD1, the D call given in the table. The CDR3 spans 11 amino acids, including both terminal residues. Germline assignment: CDR1 SGHRS and CDR2 YFSETQ. CDR3 residues: CASSLRRQGAD.

This chain links TRBV9 with TRBJ2-7, with a possible D match to TRBD2 (5 bases). Trimming stripped 0 bases from V and 7 bases from J, with 17 bases between. CDR1 is SGDLS and CDR2 is YYNGEE in the germline V gene. The CDR3 totals 15 residues. The CDR3 nucleotides are TGTGCCAGCAGCGTAGAAGCGGTGAGAATGGTTGAGCAGTACTTC. It specifies CASSVEAVRMVEQYF.

The rearrangement uses TRBV10-3 and TRBJ2-7; D possibly corresponds to TRBD2 (5 bases). Between the trimmed V and J ends, which lost 4 bases and 5 bases, there was a span of 15 bases. The CDR3 is made up of 14 amino acids. The germline V gene has CDR1 ENHRY and CDR2 SYGVKD. CDR3 in DNA: TGTGCCATCAGTGGGTCGGCTAGCCCCGACGAGCAGTACTTC. Amino acids: CAISGSASPDEQYF.

The table lists this clone with a few counts. The chain joins TRBV6-4 to TRBJ2-2; 10 nucleotides agree with TRBD2. Germline loops: CDR1 MRHNA, CDR2 SNTAGT. J gave up 3 bases and V 0 bases, and 1 base lay outside the gene matches. This CDR3 has 16 residues. This CDR3 is CASSDSAGGHTGELFF. CDR3 DNA: TGTGCCAGCAGTGACTCAGCGGGGGGGCACACCGGGGAGCTGTTTTTT.

J is TRBJ1-6 and V is TRBV6-1, with D uncertain. The germline gives CDR1 MNHNS, CDR2 SASEGT. V was cut by 6 bases and J by 4 bases, with 10 bases left in between. The CDR3 is 14 residues long. CDR3 protein: CASRSDGYNSPLHF. In DNA, the CDR3 is TGTGCCAGCAGATCCGACGGGTATAATTCACCCCTCCACTTT.

This chain uses TRBV6-5 with TRBJ1-4; 7 nucleotides line up with TRBD1. With 6 bases clipped from V and 6 bases from J, the junction kept 10 bases outside the gene matches. This CDR3 is built from 15 residues. From germline, CDR1 is MNHEY and CDR2 SVGAGI. The CDR3 nucleotides are TGTGCCAGCAGGGCTTACAGGGGCGGGCATGAAAAACTGTTTTTT. This sequence encodes CASRAYRGGHEKLFF.

The chain has TRBV4-3 and TRBJ2-5; weak D call: TRBD2 (5 bases). This CDR3 contains 14 residues. Between the trimmed V and J ends, which lost 4 bases and 5 bases, there was a span of 14 bases. Germline V lookup: CDR1 LGHNA, CDR2 YSLEER. The chain's CDR3 is CASSLGVFGETQYF. CDR3 nucleotide sequence: TGCGCCAGCAGCCTGGGAGTTTTCGGGGAGACCCAGTACTTC.

About this clone: A read error may account for a junction end that differs from germline. This chain's CDR3 is CASSPTGSGANGLTF. In DNA form, the CDR3 reads TGCGCCAGCAGCCCGACAGGCTCTGGGGCCAACGGCCTGACTTTC. The J gene is TRBJ2-6, the V gene TRBV5-1; perhaps TRBD1 as D (6 bases). Germline values: CDR1 SGHRS, CDR2 YFSETQ. CDR3 size: 15 residues.

In this sample, this clone turned up a few times. CDR3 in DNA: TGCGCCAGCAGCCAAGAATTAGCGGCCCCCTACGAGCAGTACTTC. It yields the protein CASSQELAAPYEQYF. This chain links TRBV4-3 with TRBJ2-7; perhaps TRBD2 as D (6 bases). Per the germline V gene, CDR1 is LGHNA and CDR2 is YSLEER. There are 15 residues in the CDR3. The germline V and J ends were trimmed by 0 bases and 2 bases, with 11 bases remaining between them.

The rearrangement links TRBV4-2 to TRBJ2-2; perhaps TRBD2 as D (6 bases). This CDR3 is built from 15 residues. V dropped 4 bases and J dropped 3 bases, with 12 bases sitting between them. CDR1 is LGHNA and CDR2 is YNFKEQ in the germline V gene. The CDR3 sequence: CASSPLTGDTGELFF. For the CDR3, the DNA is TGTGCCAGCAGCCCCCTAACGGGGGACACCGGGGAGCTGTTTTTT.

The genes are TRBV27 and TRBJ2-2, with D uncertain. V shed 2 bases and J shed 2 bases, with 9 bases lying between them. Per the germline V gene, CDR1 is MNHEY and CDR2 is SMNVEV (reference sequence). The CDR3 has 15 residues. CDR3 protein: CASSLRASNTGELFF. CDR3 in DNA: TGTGCCAGCAGTTTAAGAGCGTCCAACACCGGGGAGCTGTTTTTT.

The chain recombines TRBV15 with TRBJ2-1; 14 nucleotides line up with TRBD2. The V gene's germline CDR1 is LNHNV and CDR2 YYDKDF (reference sequence). V gave up 3 bases and J gave up 4 bases; unmatched junction bases: 26. The CDR3 sequence is 24 residues long. CDR3 DNA sequence: TGTGCCACCAGCAGCTCGGCAGGGGGCCATCTAGGACTAGCGGGAGGCCGCCCTTACAATGAGCAGTTCTTC. Its translation is CATSSSAGGHLGLAGGRPYNEQFF. Full variable domain (rest looked up from reference TRBV15 and TRBJ2-1): DAMVIQNPRYQVTQFGKPVTLSCSQTLNHNVMYWYQQKSSQAPKLLFHYYDKDFNNEADTPDNFQSRRPNTSFCFLDIRSPGLGDTAMYLCATSSSAGGHLGLAGGRPYNEQFFGPGTRLTVL.